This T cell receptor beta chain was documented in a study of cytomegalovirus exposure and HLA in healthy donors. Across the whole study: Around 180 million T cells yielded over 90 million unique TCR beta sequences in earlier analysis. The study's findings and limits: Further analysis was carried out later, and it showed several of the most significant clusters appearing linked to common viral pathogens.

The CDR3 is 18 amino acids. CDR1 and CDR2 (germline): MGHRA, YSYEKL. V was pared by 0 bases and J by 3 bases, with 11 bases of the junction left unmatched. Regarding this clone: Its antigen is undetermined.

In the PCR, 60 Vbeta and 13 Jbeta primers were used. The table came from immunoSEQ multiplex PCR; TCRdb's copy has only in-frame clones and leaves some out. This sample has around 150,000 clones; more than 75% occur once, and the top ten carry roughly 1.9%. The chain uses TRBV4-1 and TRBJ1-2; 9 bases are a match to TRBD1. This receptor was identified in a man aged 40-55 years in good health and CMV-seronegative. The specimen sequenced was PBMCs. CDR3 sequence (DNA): TGCGCCAGCAGCCAAGAAACGCGGACAGGGGCGCTCGACTATGGCTACACCTTC. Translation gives CASSQETRTGALDYGYTF.